This T cell receptor beta chain was recovered during a study of cytomegalovirus exposure and HLA in healthy donors. Study-level background: Counted in an early data release were approximately 85 million unique TCRs from HLA-typed donors.

Broader study findings: A later analysis by the authors found several of the most significant clusters apparently linked to common viral pathogens. In an earlier analysis, most TCR beta V segments were productive about 87% or about 30% of the time. TRBV6-2, TRBV6-3 and other indistinguishable V segments were excluded.

As concerns this clone: Its antigen is not identified.

The CDR3 covers 15 residues. From germline, CDR1 is MNHEY and CDR2 SMNVEV (reference sequence). Trimming shortened V by 5 bases and J by 2 bases, and 10 bases separated the two germline ends. The PCR used 60 Vbeta and 13 Jbeta primers. Some clones are missing from TCRdb's copy, which holds only in-frame ones; the method was immunoSEQ multiplex PCR. The sample holds under 200,000 clones, 65% to 90% seen once. This receptor was taken from a woman in her 30s in good health and CMV-seronegative. Sequencing was performed on PBMCs. The V call is TRBV27, the J call TRBJ2-6; D ambiguous. The chain's CDR3 is CASSPRPTGANVLTF. The CDR3 DNA is TGTGCCAGCAGTCCCCGCCCTACTGGGGCCAACGTCCTGACTTTC. The full variable domain, completed using reference TRBV27 and TRBJ2-6, is EAQVTQNPRYLITVTGKKLTVTCSQNMNHEYMSWYRQDPGLGLRQIYYSMNVEVTDKGDVPEGYKVSRKEKRNFPLILESPSPNQTSLYFCASSPRPTGANVLTFGAGSRLTVL.